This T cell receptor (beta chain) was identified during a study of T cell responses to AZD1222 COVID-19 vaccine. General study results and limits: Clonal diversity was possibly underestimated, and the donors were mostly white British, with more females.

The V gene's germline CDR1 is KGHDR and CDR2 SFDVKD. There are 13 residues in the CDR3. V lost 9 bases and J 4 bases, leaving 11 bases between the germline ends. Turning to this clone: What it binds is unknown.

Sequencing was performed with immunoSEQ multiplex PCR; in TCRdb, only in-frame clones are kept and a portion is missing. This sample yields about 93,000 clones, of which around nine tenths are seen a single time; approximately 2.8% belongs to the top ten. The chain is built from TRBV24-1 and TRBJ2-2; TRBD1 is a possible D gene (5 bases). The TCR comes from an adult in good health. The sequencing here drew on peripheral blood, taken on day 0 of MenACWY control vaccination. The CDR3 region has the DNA TGTGCCACCGGCAGGGTATCCACCGGGGAGCTGTTTTTT. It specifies CATGRVSTGELFF.